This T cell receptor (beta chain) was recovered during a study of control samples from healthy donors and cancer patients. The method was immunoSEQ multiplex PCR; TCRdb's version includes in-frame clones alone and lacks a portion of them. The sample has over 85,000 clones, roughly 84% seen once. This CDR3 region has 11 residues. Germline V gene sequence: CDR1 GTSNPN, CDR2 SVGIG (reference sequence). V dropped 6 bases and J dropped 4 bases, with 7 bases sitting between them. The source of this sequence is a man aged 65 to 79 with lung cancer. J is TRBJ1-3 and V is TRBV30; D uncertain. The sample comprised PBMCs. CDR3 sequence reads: CACTWGNTIYF. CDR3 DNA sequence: TGTGCCTGCACATGGGGAAACACCATATATTTT.